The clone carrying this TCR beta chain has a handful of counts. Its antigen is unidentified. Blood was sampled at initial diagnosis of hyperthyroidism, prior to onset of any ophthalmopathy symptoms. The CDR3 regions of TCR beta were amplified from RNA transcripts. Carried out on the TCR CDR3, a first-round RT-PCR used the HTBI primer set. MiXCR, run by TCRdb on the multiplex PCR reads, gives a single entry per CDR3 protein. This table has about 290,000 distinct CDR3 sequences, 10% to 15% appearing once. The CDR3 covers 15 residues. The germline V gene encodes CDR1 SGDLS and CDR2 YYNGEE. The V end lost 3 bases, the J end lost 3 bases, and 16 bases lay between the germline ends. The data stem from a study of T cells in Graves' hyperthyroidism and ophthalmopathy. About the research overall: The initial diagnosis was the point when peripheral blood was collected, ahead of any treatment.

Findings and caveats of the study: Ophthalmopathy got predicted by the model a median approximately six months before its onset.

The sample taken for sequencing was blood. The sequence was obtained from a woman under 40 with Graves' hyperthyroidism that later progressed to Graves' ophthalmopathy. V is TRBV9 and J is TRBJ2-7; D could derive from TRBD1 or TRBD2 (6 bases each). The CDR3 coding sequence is TGTGCCAGCAGCGCAGGCGGGGACAACCACTACGAGCAGTACTTC. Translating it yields CASSAGGDNHYEQYF.